The 32 T cell receptor beta chains listed next were all sequenced from one sample in a study of cytomegalovirus exposure and HLA in healthy donors. The PCR was carried out with 60 Vbeta primers and 13 Jbeta primers. The protocol was immunoSEQ multiplex PCR, while the TCRdb copy is restricted to in-frame clones and leaves out a portion. The sample yields around 160,000 clones, around 85% seen once. Sequenced: PBMCs. Source of these receptors: a man aged 18 to 29 in good health and CMV-seropositive.

This chain connects TRBV6-6 to TRBJ2-1; 7 nucleotides agree with TRBD1. In germline, CDR1 is MNHNY, CDR2 SVGAGI (reference sequence). Trimming at V came to 2 bases and at J to 2 bases, leaving 6 bases not matched to a gene. This CDR3 comprises 16 residues. The CDR3, as DNA: TGTGCCAGCAGTTACGGGGGACAGTGGCCCTACAATGAGCAGTTCTTC. This gives the protein CASSYGGQWPYNEQFF.

V is TRBV5-1 and J is TRBJ2-5, with TRBD2 matching over 8 bases. CDR1 SGHRS and CDR2 YFSETQ come from the germline V gene. The CDR3 has 14 residues. V dropped 4 bases and J dropped 4; count of bases not matched to a gene: 6. CDR3 DNA sequence: TGCGCCAGCAGCATTAGCGGGGACGGAGAGACCCAGTACTTC. Translated, it gives CASSISGDGETQYF.

The chain combines TRBV4-3 with TRBJ2-6, with a tentative D call TRBD1 (5 bases). CDR1 is LGHNA, CDR2 YSLEER, per germline. V was clipped by 0 bases and J by 1 base, with 19 bases between them. The CDR3 is 20 amino acids. For the CDR3, the DNA is TGCGCCAGCAGCCAAGAAATGATGAGACAGCGTGAATCTGGGGCCAACGTCCTGACTTTC. Translated: CASSQEMMRQRESGANVLTF.

The chain recombines TRBV23-1 with TRBJ1-1; the D is unclear. TRBV23-1 is an open reading frame whose function is uncertain. The CDR3 length is 15 residues. V gave up 2 bases and J gave up 4 bases, with 14 bases separating them. The CDR3 loop is CASSQRAGVGTEAFF. CDR3 DNA: TGCGCCAGCAGTCAAAGAGCCGGGGTTGGCACTGAAGCTTTCTTT.

V usage is TRBV5-1 and J usage is TRBJ2-1; D not certain. The CDR3 is 14 amino acids. Germline loops: CDR1 SGHRS, CDR2 YFSETQ. V lost 6 bases to trimming and J lost 3 bases, with 13 bases between them. This chain's CDR3 is CASKPSPDYNEQFF. The CDR3, as DNA: TGCGCCAGCAAGCCGAGCCCCGACTACAATGAGCAGTTCTTC.

DNA for the CDR3: TGCAGCGTTTTAGCATGGGAGAGAGACAATGAGCAGTTCTTC. Encoded protein: CSVLAWERDNEQFF. This chain uses TRBV29-1 with TRBJ2-1; perhaps TRBD2 as D (5 bases). This CDR3 comprises 14 residues. V was clipped by 5 bases and J by 5 bases, with 16 bases between them. Germline CDR1 SQVTM, CDR2 ANQGSEA.

CDR3 sequence reads: CAWTLTGQRGYTF. In DNA form, the CDR3 reads TGTGCCTGGACCCTGACAGGGCAAAGAGGCTACACCTTC. V usage is TRBV30 and J usage is TRBJ1-2, with 7 bases lining up with TRBD1. Trimming took 4 bases from V and 8 from J; bases not matched to a gene: 10. The CDR3 is 13 residues long. Germline values: CDR1 GTSNPN, CDR2 SVGIG (reference sequence).

V and J are TRBV5-1 and TRBJ1-2; 9 nucleotides align to TRBD1. The CDR3 contains 18 residues. Germline-derived CDR1 and CDR2 are SGHRS and YFSETQ. V lost 0 bases and J lost 2; bases outside the gene matches: 11. The CDR3 loop is CASSLGGNPGQGNYGYTF. The CDR3 DNA is TGCGCCAGCAGCTTGGGGGGCAATCCGGGACAGGGAAACTATGGCTACACCTTC.

The table lists this clone with a count of one. CDR3 sequence: CASSYIGGGTDTQYF. The CDR3 DNA reads TGTGCCAGCAGTTACATAGGGGGTGGGACAGATACGCAGTATTTT. The genes are TRBV6-5 and TRBJ2-3, with D perhaps matching TRBD1 (6 bases). V was cut by 2 bases and J by 3 bases, with 12 bases left in between. The CDR3 length is 15 residues. The germline gives CDR1 MNHEY, CDR2 SVGAGI.

This clone showed up just a few times. The CDR3 reads CASSSGQAIRRGNTIYF. Here the CDR3 DNA reads TGTGCCAGTAGTTCGGGACAGGCCATCCGGAGGGGAAACACCATATATTTT. This chain uses TRBV19 with TRBJ1-3, with 8 bases that match TRBD1. The CDR3 sequence is 17 residues long. Trimming at V came to 5 bases and at J to 4 bases, leaving 13 bases not matched to a gene. From germline, CDR1 is LNHDA and CDR2 SQIVND (reference sequence).

The chain couples TRBV5-8 to TRBJ1-1; D ambiguous. Germline V lookup: CDR1 SGHTS, CDR2 YDEGEE. The V and J ends lost 1 base and 5 bases respectively, with 12 bases between them. CDR3 length: 14 amino acids. CDR3 region: CASSLTPGGTEAFF. For the CDR3, the DNA is TGTGCCAGCAGCTTGACCCCAGGAGGGACTGAAGCTTTCTTT. Looking up the rest from reference TRBV5-8 and TRBJ1-1 gives the full variable domain: EAGVTQSPTHLIKTRGQQATLRCSPISGHTSVYWYQQALGLGLQFLLWYDEGEERNRGNFPPRFSGRQFPNYSSELNVNALELEDSALYLCASSLTPGGTEAFFGQGTRLTVV.

This rearrangement joins TRBV6-1 to TRBJ1-3, with D tentatively TRBD1 (6 bases). The CDR3 consists of 13 residues. V lost 6 bases and J lost 1, with 7 bases in between. From germline, CDR1 is MNHNS and CDR2 SASEGT. The CDR3 coding sequence is TGTGCCAGCAGGCAGGGGTCTGGAAACACCATATATTTT. Translating it yields CASRQGSGNTIYF.

This chain joins TRBV4-2 and TRBJ2-5, with D uncertain. Deletions cut 0 bases from V and 2 bases from J, with 13 bases between. CDR1 and CDR2 (germline): LGHNA, YNFKEQ. There are 16 residues in the CDR3. CDR3 residues: CASSQESRTKQETQYF. In nucleotides, the CDR3 is TGTGCCAGCAGCCAAGAGTCTCGCACTAAACAAGAGACCCAGTACTTC.

The rearrangement uses TRBV6-5 and TRBJ1-2; 10 nucleotides match TRBD1. From germline, CDR1 is MNHEY and CDR2 SVGAGI. Losses at the gene ends were 4 bases for V and 3 bases for J; bases not matched to a gene: 5. This CDR3 is 15 amino acids long. Here the CDR3 reads CASSLGQGIYYGYTF. CDR3 bases: TGTGCCAGCAGTTTGGGACAGGGGATCTACTATGGCTACACCTTC.

The gene calls are TRBV5-1 and TRBJ2-1; possible D gene TRBD1, 5 bases. Germline CDR1 SGHRS, CDR2 YFSETQ. CDR3 length: 17 amino acids. Trimming shortened V by 3 bases and J by 3 bases, and 19 bases separated the two germline ends. The CDR3 DNA is TGCGCCAGCAGCTATTATAAAACAGGAGATAACTACAATGAGCAGTTCTTC. Protein sequence: CASSYYKTGDNYNEQFF.

The chain joins TRBV6-1 to TRBJ2-2; D is perhaps TRBD2 (5 bases). The germline V gene has CDR1 MNHNS and CDR2 SASEGT. Trimming took off 7 bases at V and 4 bases at J, with 10 bases between the two ends. The CDR3 extends over 13 amino acids. CDR3 nucleotide sequence: TGTGCCAGCACCCCGGGAAGCACCGGGGAGCTGTTTTTT. Its protein is CASTPGSTGELFF.

Only one count was recorded for this clone. The chain is built from TRBV5-1 and TRBJ1-2; maybe TRBD1 (6 bases). Per the germline V gene, CDR1 is SGHRS and CDR2 is YFSETQ. V lost 4 bases and J 5 bases, leaving 21 bases between the germline ends. This CDR3 is 16 amino acids long. CDR3 loop: CASSEWTDPRIYGYTF. The CDR3 DNA sequence: TGCGCCAGCAGCGAATGGACAGACCCACGGATATATGGCTACACCTTC.

The rearrangement joins TRBV14 to TRBJ1-2; 9 nucleotides match TRBD1. Germline V lookup: CDR1 SGHDN, CDR2 FVKESK. This CDR3 is built from 16 residues. J lost 4 bases, V lost 1 base, and 7 bases had no gene match. This CDR3 reads CASSQGSGQGAYGYTF. The CDR3 DNA sequence: TGTGCCAGCAGCCAAGGTTCGGGACAGGGAGCCTATGGCTACACCTTC.

This rearrangement joins TRBV5-1 to TRBJ2-5; weak D call: TRBD1 (5 bases). Between the trimmed V and J ends, which lost 1 base and 5 bases, there was a span of 12 bases. Germline V gives CDR1 SGHRS, CDR2 YFSETQ. The CDR3 loop spans 14 amino acids. The CDR3 here is CASSLRQGGETQYF. For the CDR3, the DNA is TGCGCCAGCAGCTTGCGTCAGGGTGGCGAGACCCAGTACTTC.

The V call is TRBV30, the J call TRBJ1-5; TRBD1 is a possible D gene (6 bases). V lost 0 bases to trimming and J lost 3 bases, with 12 bases between them. Germline CDR1 and CDR2: GTSNPN and SVGIG (reference sequence). This CDR3 has 15 residues. CDR3 nucleotide sequence: TGTGCCTGGAGTGTACCAGGGGTTCACAATCAGCCCCAGCATTTT. Residues: CAWSVPGVHNQPQHF.

V gene TRBV5-1 combines with J gene TRBJ2-1, with 7 bases identical to TRBD2. Germline values: CDR1 SGHRS, CDR2 YFSETQ. CDR3 size: 16 residues. V trimming: 1 base; J trimming: 0 bases; junction bases outside the gene matches: 4. In nucleotides, the CDR3 is TGCGCCAGCAGCTTGCTTACTAGCGTCTCCTACAATGAGCAGTTCTTC. Translated: CASSLLTSVSYNEQFF. Drawing the rest from reference TRBV5-1 and TRBJ2-1, the complete variable domain is KAGVTQTPRYLIKTRGQQVTLSCSPISGHRSVSWYQQTPGQGLQFLFEYFSETQRNKGNFPGRFSGRQFSNSRSEMNVSTLELGDSALYLCASSLLTSVSYNEQFFGPGTRLTVL.

Note on this clone: One junction end disagrees with the germline gene, perhaps due to a read error. The chain is built from TRBV7-7 and TRBJ2-3; D possibly corresponds to TRBD2 (6 bases). Looked up from germline, CDR1 is SSHAT and CDR2 is FNYEAQ (reference sequence). The CDR3 runs to 15 residues. CDR3 in amino acids: CASSLDLAGRDTQYF. CDR3 in DNA: TGTGCTAGCAGCTTAGATCTAGCAGGGAGGGATACGCAGTATTTT.

This clone was counted a few times. This sequence joins TRBV6-5 and TRBJ1-1, with 8 bases fitting TRBD1. The V segment lost 0 bases and the J segment 8 bases; nucleotides outside the gene matches: 2. Germline assignment: CDR1 MNHEY and CDR2 SVGAGI. The CDR3 is 13 residues long. As DNA, the CDR3 is TGTGCCAGCAGTTACTCGACAGGGGTCGAAGCTTTCTTT. It codes for CASSYSTGVEAFF.

The CDR3 DNA follows: TGCGCCAGCAGCCAAGATAGGGCGGGACCCTACGAGCAGTACTTC. This gives the protein CASSQDRAGPYEQYF. The V and J genes are TRBV4-3 and TRBJ2-5, with a tentative D call TRBD2 (6 bases). The better agreement between TRBJ2-7 and the DNA end casts doubt on the J call. The CDR3 length is 15 residues. Germline CDR1 and CDR2: LGHNA and YSLEER.

The chain has TRBV5-4 and TRBJ2-1, with 9 bases identical to TRBD2. The CDR3 length is 15 residues. Germline loops: CDR1 SGHNT, CDR2 YYREEE (reference sequence). Unmatched junction bases numbered 7, after V lost 4 bases and J lost 5 bases. The CDR3 sequence: CASSPRGGVNNEQFF. The CDR3 DNA reads as TGTGCCAGCAGCCCGCGGGGGGGGGTGAACAATGAGCAGTTCTTC. The variable domain in full, with the rest retrieved from reference TRBV5-4 and TRBJ2-1, is ETGVTQSPTHLIKTRGQQVTLRCSSQSGHNTVSWYQQALGQGPQFIFQYYREEENGRGNFPPRFSGLQFPNYSSELNVNALELDDSALYLCASSPRGGVNNEQFFGPGTRLTVL.

The rearrangement links TRBV5-1 to TRBJ2-3, with 7 bases that match TRBD1. The germline V gene encodes CDR1 SGHRS and CDR2 YFSETQ. This CDR3 has 14 residues. J gave up 4 bases and V 0 bases, and 2 bases lay outside the gene matches. CDR3 sequence reads: CASSLAQGADTQYF. DNA for the CDR3: TGCGCCAGCAGCTTGGCTCAGGGGGCAGATACGCAGTATTTT. The full variable domain, its missing parts supplied by reference TRBV5-1 and TRBJ2-3, is KAGVTQTPRYLIKTRGQQVTLSCSPISGHRSVSWYQQTPGQGLQFLFEYFSETQRNKGNFPGRFSGRQFSNSRSEMNVSTLELGDSALYLCASSLAQGADTQYFGPGTRLTVL.

The chain combines TRBV5-4 with TRBJ1-2, with D hard to call. Trimming shortened V by 1 base and J by 0 bases, and 7 bases separated the two germline ends. The CDR3 runs 14 residues. From germline, CDR1 is SGHNT and CDR2 YYREEE (reference sequence). The CDR3 is CASSLRVANYGYTF. The CDR3 nucleotides read TGTGCCAGCAGCTTGCGGGTAGCTAACTATGGCTACACCTTC.

The CDR3 sequence: CASSVEGDSTGELFF. CDR3 in DNA: TGTGCCAGCAGCGTAGAGGGCGACAGCACCGGGGAGCTGTTTTTT. The chain joins TRBV9 to TRBJ2-2; tentative D call: TRBD1 (5 bases). Germline V gene lookup returns CDR1 SGDLS and CDR2 YYNGEE. The CDR3 loop spans 15 amino acids. V dropped 0 bases and J dropped 4 bases, with 10 bases sitting between them.

The chain couples TRBV5-1 to TRBJ2-3, with 7 nucleotides matching TRBD1. The V and J ends lost 6 bases and 2 bases, in that order; junction bases with no gene match: 9. There are 15 residues in the CDR3. Germline values: CDR1 SGHRS, CDR2 YFSETQ. DNA for the CDR3: TGCGCCAGCACGCGAGGGGGCCCCAACACAGATACGCAGTATTTT. Translated, it gives CASTRGGPNTDTQYF.

This clone showed up just once. J is TRBJ1-6 and V is TRBV10-3, with 7 bases fitting TRBD1. The V and J ends lost 3 bases and 9 bases, in that order; junction bases with no gene match: 8. CDR3 length: 15 amino acids. Germline V gene data show CDR1 as ENHRY and CDR2 as SYGVKD. CDR3 protein: CAISDTGDWASPLHF. The CDR3 nucleotides are TGTGCCATCAGTGATACAGGGGATTGGGCTTCACCCCTCCACTTT.

The chain is built from TRBV7-2 and TRBJ2-3; 9 nucleotides agree with TRBD2. The trim removed 5 bases at V and 2 bases at J, leaving 8 bases unmatched. The germline CDR1 and CDR2 sequences are SGHTA and FQGNSA. The CDR3 sequence is 16 residues long. In DNA, the CDR3 is TGTGCCAGCAGCCCCGTTAGCGGGGGCCTCACAGATACGCAGTATTTT. It is translated as CASSPVSGGLTDTQYF.

V is TRBV29-1 and J is TRBJ2-5; D gene unclear. The DNA end favors TRBJ2-7, so the J call may be wrong. CDR1 and CDR2 from the germline V gene are SQVTM and ANQGSEA. The CDR3 spans 12 residues. CDR3 loop: CSVEDAPYEQYF. CDR3 coding DNA: TGCAGCGTTGAAGATGCCCCCTACGAGCAGTACTTC.